The present TCR beta chain was sequenced within a study of blood T cell repertoires in COVID-19. The overall study: The origin of the acute and convalescent COVID-19 samples was the United States, Italy and Spain. PBMCs, B-cell-depleted T cells, or T cells were the source of the cDNA or gDNA that made up the material.

Authors' processing steps: Nucleated cell number was recorded as an estimate derived from reference gene primer amplification. Assay: immunoSEQ multiplex PCR; the TCRdb copy retains only in-frame clones and omits some. D and trimming were read from the DNA, whereas the V and J calls and clone size are those reported in that table. The sample consists of a few hundred thousand clones, around 87% of them appearing once. Per germline, CDR1 LGHDT and CDR2 YNNKEL (reference sequence). This CDR3 contains 15 residues. V was trimmed by 0 bases and J by 4 bases, leaving 10 bases between them. This TCR came from a woman aged 45 to 65 who had recovered from COVID-19. V gene TRBV3-1 (or the pseudogene TRBV3-2) combines with J gene TRBJ1-5; a possible D gene is TRBD1 (5 bases). The source material was peripheral blood. CDR3 amino acids: CASSQEWGGNQPQHF. The DNA of the CDR3 is TGTGCCAGCAGCCAAGAGTGGGGCGGTAATCAGCCCCAGCATTTT.